The 13 T cell receptor beta chains below all came from one sample that was sequenced in a study of blood T cell repertoires in COVID-19. Measured with immunoSEQ multiplex PCR; TCRdb has only the in-frame clones, and not every one. The repertoire holds around 150,000 clones, with 80% as singletons. The sample was peripheral blood. The receptors originated from a woman in her 50s with acute or convalescent COVID-19.

In its sample, this clone was seen many times. The CDR3 here is CASSPDRDQPQHF. The CDR3 DNA is TGTGCCAGCAGCCCTGACAGGGATCAGCCCCAGCATTTT. The chain combines TRBV7-3 with TRBJ1-5, with 7 bases fitting TRBD1. Germline CDR1 reads SGHTA; CDR2 reads FQGTGA. CDR3 size: 13 residues. J lost 5 bases, V lost 5 bases, and 3 bases had no gene match.

The V gene is TRBV11-3, the J gene TRBJ2-3; D unclear. CDR3 length: 13 residues. Germline values: CDR1 SGHNT, CDR2 YENEEA. Deletions cut 1 base from V and 3 bases from J, with 5 bases between. CDR3 coding DNA: TGTGCCAGCAGCTTAGTGAGGACAGATACGCAGTATTTT. Its translation: CASSLVRTDTQYF.

The gene calls are TRBV2 and TRBJ2-7, with 8 bases fitting TRBD1. V lost 6 bases to trimming and J lost 3 bases; unmatched junction nucleotides: 19. This CDR3 spans 18 amino acids. Germline V gene lookup returns CDR1 SNHLY and CDR2 FYNNEI. The DNA of the CDR3 is TGTGCCAGCAGGCCGGGACAGGATGTTACCGGAGATGTCTACGAGCAGTACTTC. As protein: CASRPGQDVTGDVYEQYF.

The chain carries TRBV7-9 and TRBJ1-1; D gene ambiguous. Germline lookup yields CDR1 SEHNR and CDR2 FQNEAQ (reference sequence). Trimming removed 5 bases from V and 6 bases from J, with 13 bases in between. There are 13 residues in the CDR3. CDR3 in DNA: TGTGCCAGCAGCCCTCATGGGGAGGCTGAAGCTTTCTTT. This translates into CASSPHGEAEAFF.

The V call is TRBV3-1 (or the pseudogene TRBV3-2), the J call TRBJ2-2; 9 positions agree with TRBD1. Trimming took 2 bases from V and 6 from J; bases not matched to a gene: 7. The germline gives CDR1 LGHDT, CDR2 YNNKEL (reference sequence). The CDR3 runs to 16 residues. This CDR3 reads CASSQSNRGRSGELFF. The DNA for the CDR3 is TGTGCCAGCAGCCAATCTAACAGGGGGCGGTCCGGGGAGCTGTTTTTT.

The chain is built from TRBV5-1 and TRBJ1-2; 8 bases map to TRBD1. Trimming at V came to 0 bases and at J to 0 bases, leaving 10 bases not matched to a gene. CDR3 size: 18 residues. CDR1 SGHRS and CDR2 YFSETQ come from the germline V gene. DNA for the CDR3: TGCGCCAGCAGCTTGGCCATCCAGGGGGCTTTAACTAACTATGGCTACACCTTC. It encodes CASSLAIQGALTNYGYTF.

This chain connects TRBV4-3 to TRBJ1-3, with a tentative D call TRBD1 (6 bases). Germline V gene lookup returns CDR1 LGHNA and CDR2 YSLEER. The CDR3 extends over 17 amino acids. The V and J ends lost 0 bases and 4 bases respectively, with 16 bases between them. Written as DNA, the CDR3 is TGCGCCAGCAGCCAAGATTTTCCGAGGCAGGGGGGAAACACCATATATTTT. This codes for CASSQDFPRQGGNTIYF.

This clone was seen just once. The chain links TRBV19 to TRBJ1-2, with D possibly TRBD1 on 5 matching bases. This CDR3 is 13 amino acids long. V shed 4 bases and J shed 2 bases, with 8 bases lying between them. Germline values: CDR1 LNHDA, CDR2 SQIVND (reference sequence). The CDR3 nucleotides read TGTGCCAGTAGTAGTTGGACAAACTATGGCTACACCTTC. This codes for CASSSWTNYGYTF. The full variable domain, with the rest looked up from reference TRBV19 and TRBJ1-2, is DGGITQSPKYLFRKEGQNVTLSCEQNLNHDAMYWYRQDPGQGLRLIYYSQIVNDFQKGDIAEGYSVSREKKESFPLTVTSAQKNPTAFYLCASSSWTNYGYTFGSGTRLTVV.

V and J are TRBV24-1 and TRBJ2-5; 7 nucleotides line up with TRBD1. Germline CDR1 KGHDR, CDR2 SFDVKD. Trimming took 4 bases from V and 3 from J; bases not matched to a gene: 7. This CDR3 comprises 15 residues. The CDR3 sequence: CATSEPGTAKETQYF. CDR3 nucleotide sequence: TGTGCCACCAGTGAACCCGGGACAGCTAAAGAGACCCAGTACTTC.

The V and J genes are TRBV7-7 and TRBJ2-2, with 8 bases lining up with TRBD2. This CDR3 has 17 residues. Germline V CDR1 and CDR2: SSHAT, FNYEAQ (reference sequence). Unmatched junction bases numbered 10, after V lost 2 bases and J lost 5 bases. CDR3 in DNA: TGTGCCAGCAGCTTAAATCTGGAGCGGGGGAAGACCGGGGAGCTGTTTTTT. Its translation is CASSLNLERGKTGELFF.

The V call is TRBV5-1, the J call TRBJ2-3, with D perhaps TRBD2 (7 bases). The germline V gene has CDR1 SGHRS and CDR2 YFSETQ. The CDR3 runs 16 residues. Trimming took 7 bases from V and 2 from J, leaving 20 bases between them. This CDR3 is CASGRGGGPTTDTQYF. CDR3 nucleotides: TGCGCCAGCGGGAGGGGCGGGGGCCCAACCACAGATACGCAGTATTTT.

This chain uses TRBV19 with TRBJ2-7; unclear D gene. Per germline, CDR1 LNHDA and CDR2 SQIVND (reference sequence). The CDR3 spans 14 residues. With 2 bases removed from V and 0 bases from J, the gap between germline ends came to 8 bases. CDR3 DNA sequence: TGTGCCAGTAGTATAATGGGCACCTCCTACGAGCAGTACTTC. It is translated as CASSIMGTSYEQYF.

The chain uses TRBV4-1 and TRBJ1-2; tentatively, D is TRBD1 (5 bases). This CDR3 region has 14 residues. V was clipped by 0 bases and J by 5 bases, with 10 bases between them. Germline V gives CDR1 MGHRA, CDR2 YSYEKL. CDR3 protein: CASSQDRVGYGYTF. The CDR3 region has the DNA TGCGCCAGCAGCCAAGACAGGGTGGGGTATGGCTACACCTTC.